This TCR beta chain was identified in a study of graft-versus-host responses after intestinal transplantation. On this clone itself: Its antigen is currently unknown.

This CDR3 region has 19 residues. Trimming left V 3 bases short and J 0 bases short, with 24 bases between. The germline CDR1 and CDR2 sequences are LNHDA and SQIVND (reference sequence). Assay used: immunoSEQ multiplex PCR; TCRdb lists only in-frame clones, some missing. This sample carries roughly 120,000 clones, 85% to 95% of them seen once, and the ten largest clones take under 1.5%. Sequencing was performed on unstimulated CD8+ T cells sorted from spleen or lymph node cells, taken before transplant. J is TRBJ2-7 and V is TRBV19; possibly TRBD2 for D (5 bases). This clonotype was obtained from a human donor who was the organ donor for an intestinal transplant. The CDR3 loop reads CASSIAKLDRDYGSYEQYF. Here the CDR3 DNA reads TGTGCCAGTAGTATCGCGAAGTTAGACCGGGATTACGGCTCCTACGAGCAGTACTTC.